The next 23 T cell receptor beta chains were all read from a single sample in a study of OX40 agonist ivuxolimab in advanced cancers. Produced via immunoSEQ multiplex PCR; TCRdb's table is partial and in-frame only. The top ten hold about 8.7% of the sample, which has tens of thousands of clones, less than 95% seen once. The source material was CD4+ or CD8+ T cells sorted from blood, sampled in a trial of the OX40 agonist ivuxolimab. These receptors were obtained from an adult with an advanced solid tumor such as melanoma, head and neck, liver or kidney cancer.

The count of this clone is one. The rearrangement uses TRBV25-1 and TRBJ1-6; no clear D. Germline CDR1 and CDR2: MGHDK and SYGVNS. Trimming took 2 bases from V and 5 from J, leaving 7 bases between them. This CDR3 comprises 14 residues. This CDR3 reads CASSEDENNSPLHF. CDR3 DNA sequence: TGTGCCAGCAGTGAAGATGAGAATAATTCACCCCTCCACTTT. The entire variable domain, with the rest obtained from reference TRBV25-1 and TRBJ1-6, is as follows: EADIYQTPRYLVIGTGKKITLECSQTMGHDKMYWYQQDPGMELHLIHYSYGVNSTEKGDLSSESTVSRIRTEHFPLTLESARPSHTSQYLCASSEDENNSPLHFGNGTRLTVT.

The CDR3 DNA sequence: TGCGCCAGCAGCTTGACAGGGGTGGGCTATGGCTACACCTTC. This translates into CASSLTGVGYGYTF. The J gene is TRBJ1-2, the V gene TRBV5-1; 7 bases are a match to TRBD1. J lost 4 bases, V lost 1 base, and 4 bases had no gene match. Germline V gene sequence: CDR1 SGHRS, CDR2 YFSETQ. The CDR3 has 14 amino acids.

The chain is built from TRBV28 and TRBJ2-7; no clear D gene. CDR3 length: 12 amino acids. CDR1 and CDR2 from the germline V gene are MDHEN and SYDVKM. V was clipped by 8 bases and J by 4 bases, with 12 bases between them. The CDR3 DNA follows: TGTGCCAGCGGGCCAACACTATACGAGCAGTACTTC. Translated, it gives CASGPTLYEQYF.

The gene calls are TRBV19 and TRBJ1-5; D is perhaps TRBD1 (5 bases). CDR1 LNHDA and CDR2 SQIVND come from the germline V gene (reference sequence). The CDR3 has 16 amino acids. The V end lost 1 base, the J end lost 0 bases, and 10 bases lay between the germline ends. DNA of the CDR3: TGTGCCAGTAGTATAGGGCCGGACATTAGCAATCAGCCCCAGCATTTT. Translated: CASSIGPDISNQPQHF. The variable domain in full, completed from reference TRBV19 and TRBJ1-5, reads DGGITQSPKYLFRKEGQNVTLSCEQNLNHDAMYWYRQDPGQGLRLIYYSQIVNDFQKGDIAEGYSVSREKKESFPLTVTSAQKNPTAFYLCASSIGPDISNQPQHFGDGTRLSIL.

The V gene is TRBV7-3, the J gene TRBJ2-3; 12 nucleotides agree with TRBD2. The length of the CDR3 is 15 residues. The germline CDR1 and CDR2 sequences are SGHTA and FQGTGA. J was trimmed by 5 bases and V by 5 bases; bases with no gene match: 5. The CDR3 loop is CASSPTSGRIDTQYF. The CDR3 region has the DNA TGTGCCAGCAGCCCCACTAGCGGGAGGATAGATACGCAGTATTTT.

The rearrangement joins TRBV6-4 to TRBJ2-7; 12 nucleotides agree with TRBD2. The CDR3 is 17 residues long. The germline V gene has CDR1 MRHNA and CDR2 SNTAGT. Trimming cost V 10 bases and J 3 bases; bases outside gene matches: 16. The CDR3 spells CANKGPHLAGGHYEQYF. CDR3 sequence (DNA): TGTGCCAATAAGGGACCGCATCTAGCGGGAGGGCACTACGAGCAGTACTTC.

CDR3 DNA sequence: TGTGCCAGCAGTGGGGGACGGAACACCGGGGAGCTGTTTTTT. Its translation is CASSGGRNTGELFF. The chain uses TRBV2 and TRBJ2-2; perhaps D is TRBD1 or TRBD2 (5 bases each). Trimming pared 4 bases from V and 1 base from J, leaving 7 bases between. This CDR3 has 14 residues. Germline V gene sequence: CDR1 SNHLY, CDR2 FYNNEI.

The genes are TRBV25-1 and TRBJ2-1; 10 bases match TRBD2. Germline CDR1 reads MGHDK; CDR2 reads SYGVNS. The CDR3 sequence is 16 residues long. Unmatched junction bases numbered 7, after V lost 5 bases and J lost 3 bases. The DNA for the CDR3 is TGTGCCAGCAGTCCCCTAGCGGGAGCCCTCTACAATGAGCAGTTCTTC. Translation: CASSPLAGALYNEQFF.

The chain combines TRBV5-1 with TRBJ1-1; D ambiguous. Per the germline V gene, CDR1 is SGHRS and CDR2 is YFSETQ. Trimming removed 1 base at V and 4 bases at J, with 8 bases between. The CDR3 totals 13 residues. The CDR3 region has the DNA TGCGCCAGCAGCTTGAATTCGGGCACTGAAGCTTTCTTT. Its protein product is CASSLNSGTEAFF.

CDR3 in amino acids: CASSQGEPNTEAFF. DNA of the CDR3: TGTGCCAGCAGCCAGGGGGAACCAAACACTGAAGCTTTCTTT. This rearrangement joins TRBV14 to TRBJ1-1; D may be TRBD1 (5 bases). The CDR3 is 14 amino acids. CDR1 and CDR2 from the germline V gene are SGHDN and FVKESK. Trimming took off 3 bases at V and 2 bases at J, with 10 bases between the two ends.

The genes are TRBV4-1 and TRBJ2-5; no firm D call. The J call may be in error: the DNA end matches TRBJ2-7 better. Germline lookup yields CDR1 MGHRA and CDR2 YSYEKL. CDR3 length equals 14 residues. The CDR3 sequence is CASSQELTSGEQYF. CDR3 DNA sequence: TGCGCCAGCAGCCAAGAACTGACCTCGGGCGAGCAGTACTTC.

The V call is TRBV27, the J call TRBJ2-2; D may be TRBD1 (6 bases). V shed 4 bases and J shed 6 bases, with 9 bases lying between them. Germline CDR1 is MNHEY and CDR2 is SMNVEV (reference sequence). The CDR3 is 13 amino acids. This CDR3 reads CASSYDRSGELFF. In DNA, the CDR3 is TGTGCCAGCAGTTATGACAGGTCCGGGGAGCTGTTTTTT.

The chain combines TRBV18 with TRBJ2-1; the match to TRBD2 covers 11 bases. Per the germline V gene, CDR1 is KGHSH and CDR2 is LQKENI. The CDR3 is 15 residues long. J gave up 8 bases and V 4 bases, and 7 bases lay outside the gene matches. CDR3 nucleotides: TGTGCCAGCTCACTTACTAGCGGGAGTCTGGATGAGCAGTTCTTC. Its protein product is CASSLTSGSLDEQFF.

V usage is TRBV15 and J usage is TRBJ2-1; 11 bases align to TRBD2. Germline lookup yields CDR1 LNHNV and CDR2 YYDKDF (reference sequence). V lost 3 bases to trimming and J lost 7 bases; unmatched junction nucleotides: 8. The CDR3 has 16 amino acids. CDR3 sequence: CATSRTLAGVFNEQFF. The CDR3 region has the DNA TGTGCCACCAGCAGGACACTAGCGGGAGTTTTTAATGAGCAGTTCTTC.

In its sample, this clone was seen once. This rearrangement joins TRBV9 to TRBJ2-7, with 8 positions matching TRBD2. This CDR3 region has 16 residues. CDR1 is SGDLS and CDR2 is YYNGEE in the germline V gene. J gave up 4 bases and V 4 bases, and 13 bases lay outside the gene matches. DNA for the CDR3: TGTGCCAGCAGCCCCCGGGAGGGGTATCGGTCGTACGAGCAGTACTTC. This sequence encodes CASSPREGYRSYEQYF.

The V call is TRBV11-2, the J call TRBJ2-1, with 8 nucleotides matching TRBD2. There are 15 residues in the CDR3. The germline gives CDR1 SGHAT, CDR2 FQNNGV. J lost 4 bases, V lost 5 bases, and 7 bases had no gene match. CDR3 sequence reads: CASSPWTSFYNEQFF. For the CDR3, the DNA is TGTGCCAGCAGCCCCTGGACTAGCTTTTACAATGAGCAGTTCTTC.

The chain carries TRBV27 and TRBJ1-1; TRBD1 matches 7 bases. The CDR3 totals 15 residues. CDR1 and CDR2 (germline): MNHEY, SMNVEV (reference sequence). Trimming took 5 bases from V and 0 from J; bases not matched to a gene: 6. The CDR3 region is CASSKSTGVNTEAFF. Written as DNA, the CDR3 is TGTGCCAGCAGTAAAAGTACAGGGGTGAACACTGAAGCTTTCTTT.

The chain uses TRBV9 and TRBJ2-7; D might be TRBD1 (5 bases). This CDR3 has 13 amino acids. V was trimmed by 3 bases and J by 0 bases, leaving 7 bases between them. Germline loops: CDR1 SGDLS, CDR2 YYNGEE. CDR3 loop: CASSATDSYEQYF. The CDR3 DNA follows: TGTGCCAGCAGCGCGACAGACTCCTACGAGCAGTACTTC. Combining the CDR3 with reference TRBV9 and TRBJ2-7 gives the whole variable domain DSGVTQTPKHLITATGQRVTLRCSPRSGDLSVYWYQQSLDQGLQFLIQYYNGEERAKGNILERFSAQQFPDLHSELNLSSLELGDSALYFCASSATDSYEQYFGPGTRLTVT.

The CDR3 sequence: CATVRDRVQETQYF. The CDR3 coding sequence is TGTGCCACCGTCCGGGACAGGGTACAAGAGACCCAGTACTTC. V usage is TRBV6-1 and J usage is TRBJ2-5; TRBD1 matches at 9 bases. The length of the CDR3 is 14 residues. CDR1 and CDR2 from the germline V gene are MNHNS and SASEGT. Trimming at V came to 10 bases and at J to 2 bases, leaving 8 bases not matched to a gene.

A note on this clone: Other DNA variants within this sample encode the same CDR3. The genes are TRBV30 and TRBJ2-7, with D unresolved. CDR1 is GTSNPN, CDR2 SVGIG, per germline (reference sequence). The CDR3 is made up of 11 amino acids. The V gene lost 1 base and the J gene lost 4 bases, with 5 bases spanning the gap. The CDR3 spells CAWSGGYEQYF. CDR3 coding DNA: TGTGCCTGGAGTGGCGGTTACGAGCAGTACTTC.

The chain is built from TRBV12-5 and TRBJ2-1; D gene ambiguous. Trimming shortened V by 0 bases and J by 7 bases, and 4 bases separated the two germline ends. The CDR3 spans 12 residues. Germline CDR1 LGHNT, CDR2 FRNRAP. CDR3 coding DNA: TGTGCTAGTGGTTTGGTGGGGAATGAGCAGTTCTTC. It codes for CASGLVGNEQFF.

This rearrangement joins TRBV7-9 to TRBJ1-2; D might be TRBD1 (5 bases). Germline V gene sequence: CDR1 SEHNR, CDR2 FQNEAQ (reference sequence). The V end lost 8 bases, the J end lost 5 bases, and 15 bases lay between the germline ends. There are 13 residues in the CDR3. CDR3 nucleotides: TGTGCCAGCGACCCGGGGCAAGGGTATGGCTACACCTTC. Translation: CASDPGQGYGYTF.

This clone has a single count. The chain recombines TRBV19 with TRBJ2-7; maybe TRBD2 (6 bases). This CDR3 is 14 amino acids long. Germline CDR1 is LNHDA and CDR2 is SQIVND (reference sequence). V shed 9 bases and J shed 2 bases, with 17 bases lying between them. The CDR3: CASRNGGGTYEQYF. The CDR3 bases are TGTGCCAGCAGGAATGGAGGAGGGACCTACGAGCAGTACTTC.